These T cell receptor beta chains were read from a single sample in a study of cytomegalovirus exposure and HLA in healthy donors. Here immunoSEQ multiplex PCR was the method, and the copy in TCRdb shows in-frame clones only, minus some. The repertoire consists of 150,000 to 200,000 clones, with roughly 84% occurring once and the leading ten covering 6% to 9%. The sequenced material came from PBMCs. The origin of the receptors is a man aged 18 to 30 in good health and CMV-seropositive. Each CDR3 is given with its conserved first and last residue. The D gene is left open where the match is weak.

length: 16; V: TRBV19; J: TRBJ2-2; D: TRBD2; DNA: TGTGCCAGTAGTAGAGCTAGCGGGAGTGACACCGGGGAGCTGTTTTTT; CDR3: CASSRASGSDTGELFF
length: 15; V: TRBV9; J: TRBJ2-1; D: TRBD2; DNA: TGTGCCAGCAGTGAGACTAGCGGTGGGTACAATGAGCAGTTCTTC; CDR3: CASSETSGGYNEQFF
length: 14; V: TRBV9; J: TRBJ2-1; D: TRBD2; DNA: TGTGCCAGCAGCGCGGGACTAGCGGACAATGAGCAGTTCTTC; CDR3: CASSAGLADNEQFF
length: 16; V: TRBV5-1; J: TRBJ1-3; D: NA; DNA: TGCGCCAGCAGCTTGGTTGGGGTTACAGGTGGAAACACCATATATTTT; CDR3: CASSLVGVTGGNTIYF
length: 19; V: TRBV14; J: TRBJ2-2; D: TRBD2; DNA: TGTGCCAGCAGCCAAGTGGGGGGGGGACTAGCGGGAGGCACCGGGGAGCTGTTTTTT; CDR3: CASSQVGGGLAGGTGELFF
length: 16; V: TRBV28; J: TRBJ2-3; D: NA; DNA: TGTGCCAGCAGTTTTAACCCGACAGAAAGCACAGATACGCAGTATTTT; CDR3: CASSFNPTESTDTQYF
length: 13; V: TRBV30; J: TRBJ2-7; D: TRBD1; DNA: TGTGCCTGGAGGGGGACAGGGTCCTACGAGCAGTACTTC; CDR3: CAWRGTGSYEQYF
length: 15; V: TRBV15; J: TRBJ2-5; D: TRBD2; DNA: TGTGCCACCAGCAGAGATCGGGGGGTCCAAGAGACCCAGTACTTC; CDR3: CATSRDRGVQETQYF
length: 15; V: TRBV27; J: TRBJ2-7; D: TRBD1; DNA: TGTGCCAGCAGTACCCCGCGGACAGGCGGCTACGAGCAGTACTTC; CDR3: CASSTPRTGGYEQYF
length: 11; V: TRBV5-5; J: TRBJ2-1; D: TRBD1; DNA: TGTGCCAGCAGCTGGTGGACAGGGGAGTTCTTC; CDR3: CASSWWTGEFF
length: 14; V: TRBV27; J: TRBJ2-7; D: NA; DNA: TGTGCCAGCAGTTTACTCGCGCAAACCTACGAGCAGTACTTC; CDR3: CASSLLAQTYEQYF